The 19 T cell receptor beta chains reported below all come from one sample, sequenced in a study of tumor-infiltrating lymphocytes in primary liver carcinoma. Making TCR beta cDNA involved around 520 ng total RNA and a constant-region primer. Sequencing libraries for TCR beta derived from three nested multiplex PCR rounds that used slightly modified ARM-PCR. Rounds one and two of PCR, each of 10 cycles, were primed with TRBV1-TRBV30 forward primers and a C-beta reverse primer. TCRdb re-analysed the multiplex PCR reads in MiXCR, keeping a single row per CDR3 protein. Of 200,000 or so distinct CDR3 sequences listed, roughly two thirds are singletons. Researchers drew blood RNA from unsorted whole blood and extracted germline DNA as well. Sequenced input: peripheral blood. The receptors stem from a woman in her fifties or sixties with primary liver carcinoma and hepatitis B virus infection.

This clonotype occurred many times. V usage is TRBV6-1 and J usage is TRBJ1-2, with D unresolved. Germline assignment: CDR1 MNHNS and CDR2 SASEGT. The CDR3 totals 12 residues. Between the trimmed V and J ends, which lost 1 base and 8 bases, there was a span of 8 bases. CDR3 protein: CASSEVTGGYTF. The CDR3 region has the DNA TGTGCCAGCAGTGAAGTGACTGGGGGCTACACCTTC.

A word on this clonotype: Its ends do not fully match the called genes, so a read error is possible. This sequence joins TRBV6-1 and TRBJ2-3; D might be TRBD2 (5 bases). From germline, CDR1 is MNHNS and CDR2 SASEGT. The CDR3 extends over 15 amino acids. CDR3: CDLTAEDPREDTQYF. In nucleotides, the CDR3 is TGTGACCTGACCGCCGAGGATCCTCGGGAAGATACGCAGTATTTC.

As to this clonotype: The conserved closing phenylalanine or tryptophan is absent in this CDR3, likely reflecting a read error. No DNA is shown, since the ends of the CDR3 on it are uncertain; the CDR3 is the one TCRdb lists. This chain connects TRBV6-2 or TRBV6-3 to TRBJ1-1; TRBD1 was called by the table and not checked on the DNA. Looked up from germline, CDR1 is MNHEY and CDR2 is SVGEGT. The CDR3 has 16 residues if both end residues are counted. CDR3 sequence: CASSERDRGVNTETFL.

As to this clonotype: This sequence may be a read error, since a much larger clone differs from it by one base. The chain joins TRBV29-1 to TRBJ2-7; a possible D gene is TRBD2 (5 bases). Germline CDR1 and CDR2: SQVTM and ANQGSEA. Trimming removed 6 bases at V and 0 bases at J, with 12 bases between. The CDR3 covers 13 residues. The CDR3 DNA reads TGCAGCGTCGCTAGCAGGATCTCCTACGAGCAGTACTTC. It specifies CSVASRISYEQYF.

With respect to this clonotype: A much bigger clone sits one base away, suggesting this may be a read error. This chain links TRBV4-2 with TRBJ1-2, with TRBD1 as a possible D gene (6 bases). V lost 3 bases and J lost 2, with 13 bases in between. This CDR3 is built from 15 residues. Germline V CDR1 and CDR2: LGHNA, YNFKEQ. The CDR3 DNA is TGTGCCAGCAGCCACACAGACAGGCTGAACTATGGCTACACCTTC. It is translated as CASSHTDRLNYGYTF.

This clonotype was seen many times. The chain joins TRBV6-1 to TRBJ2-4, with D possibly being TRBD1 (6 bases). V was shortened by 2 bases and J by 5 bases, with 16 bases between the two germline ends. The CDR3 is 16 residues long. Germline V CDR1 and CDR2: MNHNS, SASEGT. The CDR3 spells CASSERARGIQNIQYF. The DNA of the CDR3 is TGTGCCAGCAGTGAACGGGCCAGGGGTATCCAAAACATTCAGTACTTC.

This clonotype was recorded at least ten times. J is TRBJ1-2 and V is TRBV29-1; D gene unclear. This CDR3 is 13 amino acids long. V was cut by 7 bases and J by 1 base, with 13 bases left in between. CDR1 is SQVTM, CDR2 ANQGSEA, per germline. The CDR3 here is CSAGPGNNYGYTF. The CDR3 nucleotides read TGCAGCGCAGGACCGGGAAATAACTATGGCTACACCTTC.

CDR3 in DNA: TGTGCCAGCAGTTTATATGGGAGAGAACCCGACAATGAGCAGTTCTTC. Encoded protein: CASSLYGREPDNEQFF. The chain uses TRBV28 and TRBJ2-1; tentatively, D is TRBD2 (5 bases). Germline V gene lookup returns CDR1 MDHEN and CDR2 SYDVKM. The CDR3 is made up of 16 amino acids. The ends were cut back, 1 base at V and 5 bases at J, with 15 bases in the middle. Complete variable domain (other parts from reference TRBV28 and TRBJ2-1): DVKVTQSSRYLVKRTGEKVFLECVQDMDHENMFWYRQDPGLGLRLIYFSYDVKMKEKGDIPEGYSVSREKKERFSLILESASTNQTSMYLCASSLYGREPDNEQFFGPGTRLTVL.

In regard to this clonotype: A single base separates this from a much larger clone, so it may be a read error. CDR3 loop: CASSLGDRANTDAFF. The CDR3 bases are TGTGCCAGCAGTTTAGGTGACAGGGCAAACACTGATGCTTTCTTT. The rearrangement links TRBV12-3 or TRBV12-4 to TRBJ1-1; 7 bases are shared with TRBD1. CDR3 length: 15 residues.

Concerning this clonotype itself: A read error may produce the germline difference seen at one junction end. This chain's CDR3 is CASSSRDRGFGLQETLYF. The CDR3 coding sequence is TGCGCCAGCAGCTCCCGGGACAGGGGTTTTGGATTACAAGAGACCCTGTACTTC. The chain combines TRBV11-1 with TRBJ2-5, with TRBD1 matching over 10 bases. The CDR3 is 18 residues long. Germline CDR1 SGHAT, CDR2 FQDESV (reference sequence). Combining the CDR3 with reference TRBV11-1 and TRBJ2-5 gives the whole variable domain EAEVAQSPRYKITEKSQAVAFWCDPISGHATLYWYRQILGQGPELLVQFQDESVVDDSQLPKDRFSAERLKGVDSTLKIQPAELGDSAMYLCASSSRDRGFGLQETLYFGPGTRLLVL.

The chain combines TRBV11-2 with TRBJ2-7; D might be TRBD1 (5 bases). Trimming pared 4 bases from V and 13 bases from J, leaving 23 bases between. The CDR3 consists of 14 residues. Germline CDR1 is SGHAT and CDR2 is FQNNGV. CDR3: CASSSTRGSYEYYF. CDR3 DNA: TGTGCCAGCAGCTCGACAAGGGGATCCTACGAGTACTACTTC.

Turning to this clonotype: A much more abundant neighbour one base away suggests this may be a read error. V is TRBV5-1 and J is TRBJ2-5, with 8 bases that match TRBD1. Germline CDR1 SGHRS, CDR2 YFSETQ. The CDR3 sequence is 14 residues long. V lost 3 bases to trimming and J lost 6 bases; unmatched junction nucleotides: 7. The CDR3 DNA reads as TGCGCCAGCAGCTCCACACAGGGGGAACAGACCCAGTACTTC. Its protein is CASSSTQGEQTQYF.

The J gene is TRBJ2-1, the V gene TRBV6-5; the D gene is possibly TRBD2 (5 bases). Deletions cut 9 bases from V and 8 bases from J, with 20 bases between. The CDR3 is 14 amino acids. Per germline, CDR1 MNHEY and CDR2 SVGAGI. For the CDR3, the DNA is TGTGCCAGTAGCCTCGCAGCGGCAAGGGATGAGCAGTTCTTC. As protein: CASSLAAARDEQFF.

For this clonotype: The junction does not match germline at one end; this may be a read error. The gene calls are TRBV11-2 and TRBJ1-1, with D uncertain. Germline CDR1 reads SGHAT; CDR2 reads FQNNGV. This CDR3 has 14 amino acids. Here the CDR3 DNA reads TGTGCCAGCAGCTTTCTCGACAAAAACACTGAAGCTTTATTT. As protein: CASSFLDKNTEALF.

This clonotype was counted ten times or more. V and J are TRBV12-3 or TRBV12-4 and TRBJ2-1; D not certain. The CDR3 totals 13 residues. The V end was cut by 2 bases, the J end by 9 bases, with 11 bases between. This chain's CDR3 is CASSLKEVGEQFF. The CDR3 DNA reads TGTGCCAGCAGTTTAAAAGAAGTTGGTGAGCAGTTCTTC.

This clonotype has at least ten counts. The chain employs TRBV6-1 and TRBJ1-3; TRBD1 matches at 9 bases. In germline, CDR1 is MNHNS, CDR2 SASEGT. V shed 8 bases, J shed 8 bases, and the junction held 10 bases outside the gene matches. CDR3 length equals 14 residues. The CDR3, as DNA: TGTGCCAGCCAACCGGGACAGGGTCGGGACACCATATATTTT. The encoded protein is CASQPGQGRDTIYF.

This clonotype came up many times. The genes are TRBV14 and TRBJ2-1; the match to TRBD2 covers 7 bases. Germline V gives CDR1 SGHDN, CDR2 FVKESK. Trimming took 0 bases from V and 9 from J; bases not matched to a gene: 5. The CDR3 contains 14 residues. CDR3 residues: CASSQDRTSSEQFF. The CDR3 nucleotides are TGTGCCAGCAGCCAAGATCGGACTAGTTCTGAGCAGTTCTTC.

As concerns this clonotype: A read error may account for a junction end that differs from germline. V usage is TRBV30 and J usage is TRBJ2-6, with D possibly TRBD1 on 5 matching bases. CDR1 and CDR2 (germline): GTSNPN, SVGIG (reference sequence). The CDR3 runs to 14 residues. The CDR3 sequence: CAWGTGSGVNVLTF. The CDR3 DNA is TGTGCCTGGGGAACAGGCTCTGGGGTCAACGTCCTGACTTTC. Full variable domain (missing parts from reference TRBV30 and TRBJ2-6): SQTIHQWPATLVQPVGSPLSLECTVEGTSNPNLYWYRQAAGRGLQLLFYSVGIGQISSEVPQNLSASRPQDRQFILSSKKLLLSDSGFYLCAWGTGSGVNVLTFGAGSRLTVL.

As regards this clonotype: Relative to the germline gene, one junction end is altered; a read error may explain this. The CDR3 protein is CASGLVNGYRAYF. CDR3 nucleotide sequence: TGTGCTAGTGGTTTGGTAAACGGCTACCGGGCCTACTTT. V is TRBV12-5 and J is TRBJ1-1; D uncertain. Looked up from germline, CDR1 is LGHNT and CDR2 is FRNRAP. The CDR3 spans 13 residues.